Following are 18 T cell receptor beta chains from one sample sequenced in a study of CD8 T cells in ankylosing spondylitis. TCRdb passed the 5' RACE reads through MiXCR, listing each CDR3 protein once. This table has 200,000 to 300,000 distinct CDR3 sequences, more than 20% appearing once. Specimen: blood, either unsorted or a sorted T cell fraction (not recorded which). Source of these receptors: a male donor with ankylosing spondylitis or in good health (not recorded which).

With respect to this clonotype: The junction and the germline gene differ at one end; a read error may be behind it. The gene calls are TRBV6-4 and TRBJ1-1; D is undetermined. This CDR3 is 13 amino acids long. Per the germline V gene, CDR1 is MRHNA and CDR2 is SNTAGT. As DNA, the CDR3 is TGTGCCAGTAGTGTTGCAGTTAACACTGAAGCTTTCTTT. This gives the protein CASSVAVNTEAFF.

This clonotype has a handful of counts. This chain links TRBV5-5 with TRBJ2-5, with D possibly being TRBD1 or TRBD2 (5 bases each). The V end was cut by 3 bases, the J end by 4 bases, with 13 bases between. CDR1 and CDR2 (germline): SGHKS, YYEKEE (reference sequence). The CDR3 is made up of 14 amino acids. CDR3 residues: CASSSSGTAETQYF. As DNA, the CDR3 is TGTGCCAGCAGCTCATCGGGGACGGCAGAGACCCAGTACTTC.

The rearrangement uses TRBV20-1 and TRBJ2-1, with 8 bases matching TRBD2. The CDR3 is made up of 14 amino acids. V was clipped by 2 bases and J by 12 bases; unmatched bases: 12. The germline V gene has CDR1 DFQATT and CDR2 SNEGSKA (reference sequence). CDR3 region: CSARQSGGAYGQFF. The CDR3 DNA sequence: TGCAGTGCTAGACAGTCCGGGGGGGCCTACGGGCAGTTCTTC.

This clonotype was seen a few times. The DNA for the CDR3 is TGCAGTGCCCACATGGGGGGGCAAGAGACCCAGTACTTC. It specifies CSAHMGGQETQYF. The chain employs TRBV20-1 and TRBJ2-5; 7 bases are shared with TRBD2. The germline V gene encodes CDR1 DFQATT and CDR2 SNEGSKA (reference sequence). CDR3 length: 13 amino acids. Germline trimming cut 6 bases from V and 2 bases from J; bases unmatched to any gene: 6.

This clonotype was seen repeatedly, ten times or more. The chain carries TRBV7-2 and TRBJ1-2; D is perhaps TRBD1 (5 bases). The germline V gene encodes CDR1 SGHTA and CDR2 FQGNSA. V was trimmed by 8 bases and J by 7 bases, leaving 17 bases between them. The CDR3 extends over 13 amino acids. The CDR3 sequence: CASGVRAAGGYTF. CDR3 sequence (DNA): TGTGCCAGCGGCGTCAGGGCAGCTGGTGGCTACACCTTC.

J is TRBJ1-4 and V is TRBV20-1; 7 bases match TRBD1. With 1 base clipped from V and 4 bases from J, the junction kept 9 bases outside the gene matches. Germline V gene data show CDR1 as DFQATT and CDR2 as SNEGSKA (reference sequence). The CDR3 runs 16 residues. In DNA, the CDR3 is TGCAGTGCTAGAGGCCGGGACAGTATAAGTAATGAAAAACTGTTTTTT. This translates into CSARGRDSISNEKLFF.

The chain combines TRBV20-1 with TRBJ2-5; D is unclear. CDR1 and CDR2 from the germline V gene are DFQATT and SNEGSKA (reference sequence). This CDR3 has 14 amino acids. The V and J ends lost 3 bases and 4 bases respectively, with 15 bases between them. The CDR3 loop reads CSAREPRTGETQYF. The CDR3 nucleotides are TGCAGTGCTAGGGAGCCCCGCACCGGAGAGACCCAGTACTTC.

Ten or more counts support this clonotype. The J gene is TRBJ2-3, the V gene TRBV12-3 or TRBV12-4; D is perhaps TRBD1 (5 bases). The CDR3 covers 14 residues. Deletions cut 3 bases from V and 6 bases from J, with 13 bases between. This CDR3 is CASSLRQGDDTQYF. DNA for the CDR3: TGTGCCAGCAGTTTGCGGCAGGGTGACGATACGCAGTATTTT.

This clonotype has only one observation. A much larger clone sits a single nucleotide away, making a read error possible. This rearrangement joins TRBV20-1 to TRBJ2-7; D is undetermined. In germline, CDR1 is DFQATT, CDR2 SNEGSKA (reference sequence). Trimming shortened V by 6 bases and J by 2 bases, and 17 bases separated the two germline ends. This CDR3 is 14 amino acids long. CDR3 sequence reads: CSANGPNPPYEQYF. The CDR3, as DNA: TGCAGTGCAAATGGACCGAACCCCCCCTACGAGCAGTACTTC.

CDR3 bases: TGTATCTCTGAGGGACAGGGGTTCCAAGAGACCCAGTACTTC. It yields the protein CISEGQGFQETQYF. The rearrangement uses TRBV7-5 and TRBJ2-5; the table's D call, TRBD1, was not checked against the DNA. TRBV7-5 is termed a pseudogene. The CDR3 loop spans 14 amino acids.

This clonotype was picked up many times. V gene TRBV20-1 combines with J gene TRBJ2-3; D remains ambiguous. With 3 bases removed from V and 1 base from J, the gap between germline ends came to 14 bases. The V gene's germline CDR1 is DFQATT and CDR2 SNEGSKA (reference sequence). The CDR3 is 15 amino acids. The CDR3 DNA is TGCAGTGCTAGTAGTGATCAGTTGGGCACAGATACGCAGTATTTT. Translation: CSASSDQLGTDTQYF.

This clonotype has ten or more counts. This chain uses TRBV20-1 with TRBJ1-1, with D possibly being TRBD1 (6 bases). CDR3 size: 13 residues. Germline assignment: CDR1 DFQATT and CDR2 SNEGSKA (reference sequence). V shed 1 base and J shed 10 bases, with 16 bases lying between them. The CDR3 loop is CSARVGGKEVAFF. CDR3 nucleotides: TGCAGTGCTAGAGTGGGGGGCAAGGAAGTAGCTTTCTTT.

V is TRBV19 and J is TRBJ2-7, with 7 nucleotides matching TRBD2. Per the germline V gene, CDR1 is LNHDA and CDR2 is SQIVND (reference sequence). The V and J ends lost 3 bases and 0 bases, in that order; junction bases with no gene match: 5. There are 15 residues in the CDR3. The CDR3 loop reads CASSIGGTNSYEQYF. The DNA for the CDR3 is TGTGCCAGTAGTATTGGGGGGACTAACTCCTACGAGCAGTACTTC.

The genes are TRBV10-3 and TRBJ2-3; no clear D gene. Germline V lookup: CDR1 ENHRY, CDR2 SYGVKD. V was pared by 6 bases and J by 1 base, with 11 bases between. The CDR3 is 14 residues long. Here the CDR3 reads CAIRNDRGTDTQYF. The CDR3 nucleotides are TGTGCCATCAGGAACGACCGCGGCACAGATACGCAGTATTTT.

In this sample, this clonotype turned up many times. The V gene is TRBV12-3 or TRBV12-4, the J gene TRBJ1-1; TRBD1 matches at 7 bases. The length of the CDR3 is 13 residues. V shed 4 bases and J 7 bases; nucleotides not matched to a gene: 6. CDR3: CASSSRDSDEAFF. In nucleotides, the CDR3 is TGTGCCAGCAGTTCCCGGGACAGCGATGAAGCTTTCTTT.

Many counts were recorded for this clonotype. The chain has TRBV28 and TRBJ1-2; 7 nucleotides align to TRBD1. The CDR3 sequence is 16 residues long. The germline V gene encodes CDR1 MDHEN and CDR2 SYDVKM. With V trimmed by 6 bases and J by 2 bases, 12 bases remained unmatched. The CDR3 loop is CASSRLWTGANYGYTF. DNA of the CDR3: TGTGCCAGCAGCCGCCTTTGGACAGGCGCAAACTATGGCTACACCTTC.

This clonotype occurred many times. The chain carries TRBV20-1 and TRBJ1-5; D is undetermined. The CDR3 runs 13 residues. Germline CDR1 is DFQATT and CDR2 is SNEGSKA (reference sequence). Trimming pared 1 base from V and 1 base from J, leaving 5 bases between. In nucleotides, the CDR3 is TGCAGTGCTAGAGCGGGCAGCAATCAGCCCCAGCATTTT. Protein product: CSARAGSNQPQHF.

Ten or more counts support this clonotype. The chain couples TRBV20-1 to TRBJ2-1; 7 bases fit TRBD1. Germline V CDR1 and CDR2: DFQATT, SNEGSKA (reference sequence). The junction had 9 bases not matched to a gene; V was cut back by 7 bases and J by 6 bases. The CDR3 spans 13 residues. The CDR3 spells CSVGRQGPNEQFF. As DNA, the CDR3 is TGCAGTGTTGGGAGACAGGGCCCCAATGAGCAGTTCTTC.